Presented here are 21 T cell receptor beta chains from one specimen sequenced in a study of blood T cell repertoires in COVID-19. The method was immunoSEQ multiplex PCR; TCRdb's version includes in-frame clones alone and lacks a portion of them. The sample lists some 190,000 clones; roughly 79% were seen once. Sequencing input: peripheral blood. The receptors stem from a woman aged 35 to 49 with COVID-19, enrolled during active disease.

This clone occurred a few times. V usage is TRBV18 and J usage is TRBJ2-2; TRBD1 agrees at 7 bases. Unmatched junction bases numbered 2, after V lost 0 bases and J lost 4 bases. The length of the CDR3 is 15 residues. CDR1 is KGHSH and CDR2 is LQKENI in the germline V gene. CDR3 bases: TGTGCCAGCTCACCACCGGGACAGCCCACCGGGGAGCTGTTTTTT. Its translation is CASSPPGQPTGELFF.

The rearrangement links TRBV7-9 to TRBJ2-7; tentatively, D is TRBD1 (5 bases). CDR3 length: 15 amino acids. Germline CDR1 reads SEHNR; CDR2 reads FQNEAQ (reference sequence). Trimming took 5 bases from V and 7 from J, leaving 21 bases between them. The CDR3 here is CASSRRAASSSEQYF. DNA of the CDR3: TGTGCCAGCAGCCGCAGGGCAGCTTCATCTTCGGAGCAGTACTTC. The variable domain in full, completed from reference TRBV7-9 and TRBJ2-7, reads DTGVSQNPRHKITKRGQNVTFRCDPISEHNRLYWYRQTLGQGPEFLTYFQNEAQLEKSRLLSDRFSAERPKGSFSTLEIQRTEQGDSAMYLCASSRRAASSSEQYFGPGTRLTVT.

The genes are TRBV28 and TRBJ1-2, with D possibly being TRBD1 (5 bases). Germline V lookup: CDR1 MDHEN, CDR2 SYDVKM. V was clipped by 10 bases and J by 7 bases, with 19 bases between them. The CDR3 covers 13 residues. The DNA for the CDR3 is TGTGCCATACCGCGCGGGACTGGGAGTGGCTACACCTTC. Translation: CAIPRGTGSGYTF.

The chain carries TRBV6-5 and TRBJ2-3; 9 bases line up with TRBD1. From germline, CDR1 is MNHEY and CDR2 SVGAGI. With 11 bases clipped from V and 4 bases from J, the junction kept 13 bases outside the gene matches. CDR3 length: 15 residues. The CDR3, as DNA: TGTGCCTCTCGAAAGGGACAGGGTGGCGCAGATACGCAGTATTTT. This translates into CASRKGQGGADTQYF.

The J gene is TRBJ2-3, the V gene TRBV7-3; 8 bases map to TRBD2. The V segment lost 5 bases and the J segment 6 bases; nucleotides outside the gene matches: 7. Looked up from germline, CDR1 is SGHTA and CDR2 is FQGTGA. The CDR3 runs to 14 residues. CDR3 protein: CASSGSGGSDTQYF. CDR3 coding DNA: TGTGCCAGCAGCGGAAGCGGGGGCAGTGATACGCAGTATTTT.

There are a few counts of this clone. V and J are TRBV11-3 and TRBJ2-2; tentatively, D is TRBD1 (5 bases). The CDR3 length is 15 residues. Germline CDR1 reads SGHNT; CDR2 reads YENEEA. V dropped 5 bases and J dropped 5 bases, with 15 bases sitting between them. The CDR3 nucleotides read TGTGCCAGCAGCAAAGCTGTCTCAGGGACCGGGGAGCTGTTTTTT. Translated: CASSKAVSGTGELFF.

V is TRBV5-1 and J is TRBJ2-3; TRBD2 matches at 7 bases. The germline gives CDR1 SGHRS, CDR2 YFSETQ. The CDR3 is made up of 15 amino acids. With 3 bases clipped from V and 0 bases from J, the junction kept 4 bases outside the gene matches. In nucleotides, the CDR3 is TGCGCCAGCAGCTCCGGCGGGAGCAGCACAGATACGCAGTATTTT. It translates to CASSSGGSSTDTQYF.

The CDR3 nucleotides are TGTGCCAGTAGTAAGGACAGGGGAGTACTGAACACTGAAGCTTTCTTT. This encodes CASSKDRGVLNTEAFF. This chain connects TRBV19 to TRBJ1-1, with 9 bases identical to TRBD1. Unmatched junction bases numbered 6, after V lost 4 bases and J lost 0 bases. The V gene's germline CDR1 is LNHDA and CDR2 SQIVND (reference sequence). CDR3 size: 16 residues. The full variable domain, rest sourced from reference TRBV19 and TRBJ1-1, is DGGITQSPKYLFRKEGQNVTLSCEQNLNHDAMYWYRQDPGQGLRLIYYSQIVNDFQKGDIAEGYSVSREKKESFPLTVTSAQKNPTAFYLCASSKDRGVLNTEAFFGQGTRLTVV.

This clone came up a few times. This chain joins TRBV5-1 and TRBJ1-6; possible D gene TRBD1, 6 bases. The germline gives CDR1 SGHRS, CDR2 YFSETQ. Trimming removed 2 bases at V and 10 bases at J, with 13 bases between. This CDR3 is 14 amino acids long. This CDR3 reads CASSLQGLQSPLHF. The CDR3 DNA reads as TGCGCCAGCAGCTTACAGGGATTACAGTCACCCCTCCACTTT.

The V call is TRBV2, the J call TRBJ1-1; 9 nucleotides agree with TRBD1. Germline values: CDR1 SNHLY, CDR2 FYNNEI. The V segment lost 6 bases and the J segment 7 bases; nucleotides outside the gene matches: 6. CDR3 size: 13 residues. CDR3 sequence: CASRTGGVGEAFF. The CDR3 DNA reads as TGTGCCAGCAGAACAGGGGGCGTCGGTGAAGCTTTCTTT.

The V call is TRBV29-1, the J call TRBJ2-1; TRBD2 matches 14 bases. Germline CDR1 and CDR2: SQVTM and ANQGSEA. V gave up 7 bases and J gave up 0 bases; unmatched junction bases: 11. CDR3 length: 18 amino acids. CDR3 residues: CSAWTSGGKKSSYNEQFF. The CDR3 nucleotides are TGCAGCGCCTGGACTAGCGGGGGGAAAAAGAGCTCCTACAATGAGCAGTTCTTC.

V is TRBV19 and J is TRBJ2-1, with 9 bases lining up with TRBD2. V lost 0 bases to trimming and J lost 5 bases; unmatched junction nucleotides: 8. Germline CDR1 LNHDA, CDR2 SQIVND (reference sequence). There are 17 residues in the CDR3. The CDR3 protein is CASSIDSLAGTDNEQFF. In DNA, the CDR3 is TGTGCCAGTAGTATAGATAGTCTAGCGGGAACCGACAATGAGCAGTTCTTC.

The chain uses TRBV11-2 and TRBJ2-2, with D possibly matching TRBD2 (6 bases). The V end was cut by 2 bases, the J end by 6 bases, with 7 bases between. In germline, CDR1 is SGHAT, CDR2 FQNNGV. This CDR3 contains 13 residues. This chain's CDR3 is CASSLWEAGELFF. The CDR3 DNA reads TGTGCCAGCAGCTTATGGGAGGCCGGGGAGCTGTTTTTT.

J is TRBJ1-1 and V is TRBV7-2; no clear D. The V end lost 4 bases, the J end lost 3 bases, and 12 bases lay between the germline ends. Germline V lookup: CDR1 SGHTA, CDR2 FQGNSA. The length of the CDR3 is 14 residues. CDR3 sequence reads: CASSSTRVYTEAFF. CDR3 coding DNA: TGTGCCAGCAGCTCGACCCGGGTATACACTGAAGCTTTCTTT.

CDR3 region: CASSFGGGGSTDTQYF. As DNA, the CDR3 is TGCGCCAGCAGCTTCGGAGGCGGCGGGAGTACAGATACGCAGTATTTT. The chain uses TRBV5-1 and TRBJ2-3; 7 nucleotides match TRBD2. The CDR3 contains 16 residues. Germline CDR1 is SGHRS and CDR2 is YFSETQ. J lost 3 bases, V lost 2 bases, and 9 bases had no gene match.

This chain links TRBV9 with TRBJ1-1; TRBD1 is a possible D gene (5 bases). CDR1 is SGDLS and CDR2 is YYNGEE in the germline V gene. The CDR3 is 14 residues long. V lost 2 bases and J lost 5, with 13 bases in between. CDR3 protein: CASSVGSGKTEAFF. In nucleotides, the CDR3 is TGTGCCAGCAGCGTTGGGTCAGGGAAAACTGAAGCTTTCTTT.

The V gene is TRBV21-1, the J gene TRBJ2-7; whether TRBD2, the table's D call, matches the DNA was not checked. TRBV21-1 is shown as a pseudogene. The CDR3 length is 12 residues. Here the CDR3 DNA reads TGTGCCAGCAGCAAGGAGGCTGGCGAGCAGTACTTC. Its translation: CASSKEAGEQYF.

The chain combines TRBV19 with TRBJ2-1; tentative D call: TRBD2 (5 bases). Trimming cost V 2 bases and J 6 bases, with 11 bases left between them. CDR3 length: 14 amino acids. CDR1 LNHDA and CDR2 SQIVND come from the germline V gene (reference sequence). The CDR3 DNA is TGTGCCAGTAGTATATCCGGGGAACGCAATGAGCAGTTCTTC. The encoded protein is CASSISGERNEQFF.

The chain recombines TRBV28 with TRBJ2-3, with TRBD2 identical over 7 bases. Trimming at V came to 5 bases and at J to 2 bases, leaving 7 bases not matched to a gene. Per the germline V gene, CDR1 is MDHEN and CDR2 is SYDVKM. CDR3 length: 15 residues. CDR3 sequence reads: CASSPSGLFTDTQYF. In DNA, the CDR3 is TGTGCCAGCAGTCCTAGCGGACTCTTCACAGATACGCAGTATTTT.

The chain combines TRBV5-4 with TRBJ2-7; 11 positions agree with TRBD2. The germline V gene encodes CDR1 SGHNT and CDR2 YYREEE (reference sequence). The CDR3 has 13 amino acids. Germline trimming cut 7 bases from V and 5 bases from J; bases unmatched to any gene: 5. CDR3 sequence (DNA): TGTGCCAGCGGTAGCGGGAGGGTCGACGAGCAGTACTTC. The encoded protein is CASGSGRVDEQYF.

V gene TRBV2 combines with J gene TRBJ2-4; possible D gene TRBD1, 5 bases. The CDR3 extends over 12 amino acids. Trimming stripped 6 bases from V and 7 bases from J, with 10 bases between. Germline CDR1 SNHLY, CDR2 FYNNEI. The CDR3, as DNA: TGTGCCAGCAGACACGACAGCAACATTCAGTACTTC. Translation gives CASRHDSNIQYF. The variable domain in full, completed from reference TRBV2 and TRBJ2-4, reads EPEVTQTPSHQVTQMGQEVILRCVPISNHLYFYWYRQILGQKVEFLVSFYNNEISEKSEIFDDQFSVERPDGSNFTLKIRSTKLEDSAMYFCASRHDSNIQYFGAGTRLSVL.